Listed below are T cell receptor beta chains from one sample, sequenced in a study of blood T cell repertoires in COVID-19. The table came from immunoSEQ multiplex PCR; TCRdb's copy has only in-frame clones and leaves some out. The table lists about 210,000 clones, around 81% of them singletons, with 8.5% to 10% in the top ten. Sequenced input: PBMCs or T cells enriched from blood (not recorded which). All receptors come from a woman aged 45 to 65 with acute COVID-19. Each CDR3 is given with its conserved first and last residue. D genes are given only for firm matches. Not every row has a clone size; where given, it reads once, few, many or a size class.

>TRBD2|.|TRBJ2-5|TRBV6-2/TRBV6-3
TGTGCCAGCAGTTACGTTGGGACTAGCGTGAAGACCCAGTACTTC
CASSYVGTSVKTQYF
>.|.|TRBJ1-5|TRBV7-2
TGTGCCAGCAGCTTAGCAAATGGCGGGGCGCAGCCCCAGCATTTT
CASSLANGGAQPQHF
>TRBD2|few|TRBJ2-7|TRBV19
TGTGCCAGTAGTCCCCGGGGGGGCAACGAGCAGTACTTC
CASSPRGGNEQYF
>.|.|TRBJ1-2|TRBV5-4
TGTGCCAGCAGCCAGGGAAATAACTATGGCTACACCTTC
CASSQGNNYGYTF
>TRBD1|.|TRBJ1-5|TRBV28
TGTGCCAGCAGTCTGCGGACAGGGGGCCCCTTAAATCAGCCCCAGCATTTT
CASSLRTGGPLNQPQHF
>TRBD1|.|TRBJ1-5|TRBV2
TGTGCCAGCAGACTCGGGACAGGACGACACAATCAGCCCCAGCATTTT
CASRLGTGRHNQPQHF
>TRBD1|.|TRBJ2-5|TRBV18
TGTGCCAGCTCACCAGGGAGGAGGACAGGGACCTCCCCCCAAGAGACCCAGTACTTC
CASSPGRRTGTSPQETQYF
>.|.|TRBJ1-2|TRBV7-9
TGTGCCAGCAGCTCTCCGGCAGCGTGGGGCTACACCTTC
CASSSPAAWGYTF
>TRBD1|.|TRBJ2-3|TRBV6-2/TRBV6-3
TGTGCCAGCAGTTACCAAATCGGGGACAGGGGCACAGATACGCAGTATTTT
CASSYQIGDRGTDTQYF
>.|.|TRBJ1-4|TRBV11-2
TGTGCCAGCAGGATTTGGGGGGGGGCTAATGAAAAACTGTTTTTT
CASRIWGGANEKLFF
>.|.|TRBJ2-5|TRBV7-9
TGTGCCAGCAGCCCGGGACAGGGCGCGGGGGGAGAGACCCAGTACTTC
CASSPGQGAGGETQYF
>.|few|TRBJ2-7|TRBV28
TGTGCCAGCAGTTTGGCACAGGGGACTTACGAGCAGTACTTC
CASSLAQGTYEQYF
>TRBD1|.|TRBJ1-1|TRBV11-2
TGTGCCAGCAGCCTTTCCGGGACAGGGGCTTTAGCTTTCTTT
CASSLSGTGALAFF
>TRBD1|.|TRBJ2-2|TRBV7-9
TGTGCCAGCAGCCTCAGTGGGACAGGGAACACCGGGGAGCTGTTTTTT
CASSLSGTGNTGELFF
>TRBD1|many|TRBJ1-4|TRBV9
TGTGCCAGCAGCGGTGGGGACAGATATAATGAAAAACTGTTTTTT
CASSGGDRYNEKLFF
>TRBD1|.|TRBJ2-1|TRBV18
TGTGCCAGCGCGGGACAGGCCTCCTACAATGAGCAGTTCTTC
CASAGQASYNEQFF
>.|.|TRBJ2-7|TRBV5-1
TGCGCCAGCAGCTTTTTCGACACCTTCTACGAGCAGTACTTC
CASSFFDTFYEQYF
>.|few|TRBJ1-5|TRBV2
TGTGCCAGCACCAGGGGTTTAGGTAATCAGCCCCAGCATTTT
CASTRGLGNQPQHF
>.|.|TRBJ2-1|TRBV4-3
TGCGCCAGCAGCCTAGCGGTCATCTCCTACAATGAGCAGTTCTTC
CASSLAVISYNEQFF
>TRBD2|.|TRBJ2-1|TRBV7-8
TGTGCCAGCAGCCCCGGCCGGGACTACTACAATGAGCAGTTCTTC
CASSPGRDYYNEQFF
>.|.|TRBJ1-3|TRBV5-1
TGCGCCAGCAGCTTGGCCGGAGTTTCTGGAAACACCATATATTTT
CASSLAGVSGNTIYF
>.|.|TRBJ2-5|TRBV5-6
TGTGCCAGCAGCTTAGGATGGAGGGGAGGGGGAGAGACCCAGTACTTC
CASSLGWRGGGETQYF
>.|.|TRBJ2-3|TRBV28
TGTGCCAGCAGTAAGCCCGGGGGCACAGATACGCAGTATTTT
CASSKPGGTDTQYF
>TRBD1|once|TRBJ1-5|TRBV10-3
TGTGCCATCAGTGAGGGCAGGGGGAATCAGCCCCAGCATTTT
CAISEGRGNQPQHF
>TRBD1|once|TRBJ2-5|TRBV28
TGTGCCAGCAGTTTAGGGACAGGGCCCGAGACCCAGTACTTC
CASSLGTGPETQYF
>TRBD2|.|TRBJ2-5|TRBV18
TGTGCCAGCTCGCTGCCGGGACTAGCGGGCCAAGAGACCCAGTACTTC
CASSLPGLAGQETQYF
>TRBD2|.|TRBJ2-7|TRBV18
TGTGCCAGCTCACCAAGGGCTAGCGGGAGCTACGAGCAGTACTTC
CASSPRASGSYEQYF
>TRBD1|.|TRBJ1-1|TRBV6-5
TGTGCCAGCACAGGGGGGACACCCACTGAAGCTTTCTTT
CASTGGTPTEAFF
>.|.|TRBJ2-1|TRBV7-8
TGTGCCAGCGGAACGGGAGCCTACAATGAGCAGTTCTTC
CASGTGAYNEQFF
>.|.|TRBJ1-5|TRBV18
TGTGCCAGCTCACCGATGCCACGGGTAGATCAGCCCCAGCATTTT
CASSPMPRVDQPQHF
>TRBD1|.|TRBJ1-1|TRBV7-9
TGTGCCAGCAGCCCTCCACAGGGGAGAGGTGCTGAAGCTTTCTTT
CASSPPQGRGAEAFF
>.|.|TRBJ1-6|TRBV18
TGTGCCAGCTCACCTGGGGGGAGAGAATATAATTCACCCCTCCACTTT
CASSPGGREYNSPLHF
>.|few|TRBJ1-1|TRBV28
TGTGCCAGTTGGTACAGGAACACTGAAGCTTTCTTT
CASWYRNTEAFF
>TRBD1|once|TRBJ2-7|TRBV6-6
TGTGCCAGCAGTGACGCCGGGACAGGGCTCTACGAGCAGTACTTC
CASSDAGTGLYEQYF
>TRBD1|.|TRBJ1-4|TRBV27
TGTGCCAGCAGTTTAATACGCCTAGGACAGGGTAGGGAAAAACTGTTTTTT
CASSLIRLGQGREKLFF
>TRBD2|.|TRBJ2-3|TRBV14
TGTGCCAGCAGTCTGCGGACTAGGACAGATACGCAGTATTTT
CASSLRTRTDTQYF
>.|.|TRBJ2-3|TRBV7-9
TGTGCCAGCAGCTTAGGGGGGGGCATGGATACGCAGTATTTT
CASSLGGGMDTQYF
>.|.|TRBJ2-7|TRBV20-1
TGCAGTGCTGACAGTGATTACGAGCAGTACTTC
CSADSDYEQYF
>.|.|TRBJ2-7|TRBV19
TGTGCCAGTAGTCAAATGAGCTCCTACGAGCAGTACTTC
CASSQMSSYEQYF
>TRBD1|.|TRBJ2-1|TRBV24-1
TGTGCCACCAGGGACAGGGGGCAGATATACGAGCAGTTCTTC
CATRDRGQIYEQFF